Each of the 10 T cell receptor beta chains below was sequenced from the same sample in a study of radiotherapy plus CTLA-4 blockade in lung cancer. The data were produced by immunoSEQ multiplex PCR, yet TCRdb's version contains in-frame clones alone and is incomplete. Of around 40,000 clones listed, more than 80% are singletons. This material consisted of peripheral blood, taken from a patient treated with radiotherapy plus ipilimumab. The origin of the receptors is a human donor with non-small cell lung cancer who had stable disease on radiotherapy plus ipilimumab.

This sequence joins TRBV7-9 and TRBJ1-2; 7 nucleotides line up with TRBD1. Trimming took 0 bases from V and 8 from J; bases not matched to a gene: 6. This CDR3 contains 14 residues. Per germline, CDR1 SEHNR and CDR2 FQNEAQ (reference sequence). CDR3 sequence (DNA): TGTGCCAGCAGCTTAGCCGGGACAGCAAACGGCTACACCTTC. Protein product: CASSLAGTANGYTF.

The chain recombines TRBV2 with TRBJ2-5; a possible D gene is TRBD1 (5 bases). V was cut by 6 bases and J by 12 bases, with 17 bases left in between. Germline V gene lookup returns CDR1 SNHLY and CDR2 FYNNEI. This CDR3 spans 12 amino acids. CDR3 protein: CASSDDTRGEYF. In DNA, the CDR3 is TGTGCCAGCAGCGACGACACAAGGGGCGAGTACTTC.

The CDR3 nucleotides are TGCGCCAGCAGGAACACTCGAGGGATCTCCTACGAGCAGTACTTC. Its translation: CASRNTRGISYEQYF. The chain employs TRBV4-1 and TRBJ2-7; a possible D gene is TRBD2 (5 bases). Germline CDR1 reads MGHRA; CDR2 reads YSYEKL. Deletions cut 6 bases from V and 0 bases from J, with 15 bases between. The CDR3 length is 15 residues.

The V call is TRBV9, the J call TRBJ2-7; TRBD1 might be the D (5 bases). The CDR3 length is 12 residues. Trimming removed 3 bases at V and 4 bases at J, with 8 bases between. Per germline, CDR1 SGDLS and CDR2 YYNGEE. The CDR3 spells CASSGDSYEQYF. DNA of the CDR3: TGTGCCAGCAGCGGCGACAGTTACGAGCAGTACTTC.

The gene calls are TRBV19 and TRBJ2-7; 9 bases are a match to TRBD1. The V gene end was trimmed by 3 bases and the J gene end by 3 bases; junction bases not matched to a gene: 6. This CDR3 region has 15 residues. Looked up from germline, CDR1 is LNHDA and CDR2 is SQIVND (reference sequence). The CDR3, as DNA: TGTGCCAGTAGTATTGGGACAGGGAACTACTACGAGCAGTACTTC. Residues: CASSIGTGNYYEQYF.

CDR3 in DNA: TGTGCCAGCAGTTTTAGGGCGGGACCCTACAATGAGCAGTTCTTC. It translates to CASSFRAGPYNEQFF. The chain links TRBV27 to TRBJ2-1; a weak D match, TRBD2 (6 bases). The CDR3 has 15 residues. The V end lost 3 bases, the J end lost 2 bases, and 11 bases lay between the germline ends. Per the germline V gene, CDR1 is MNHEY and CDR2 is SMNVEV (reference sequence).

This rearrangement joins TRBV9 to TRBJ1-1; TRBD1 is a possible D gene (6 bases). Trimming shortened V by 7 bases and J by 1 base, and 17 bases separated the two germline ends. The CDR3 sequence is 15 residues long. The germline CDR1 and CDR2 sequences are SGDLS and YYNGEE. CDR3 region: CASGLGGAQNTEAFF. The CDR3 bases are TGTGCCAGCGGGCTTGGGGGGGCCCAGAACACTGAAGCTTTCTTT.

The rearrangement uses TRBV14 and TRBJ2-2, with D unclear. V dropped 4 bases and J dropped 2 bases, with 14 bases sitting between them. Looked up from germline, CDR1 is SGHDN and CDR2 is FVKESK. This CDR3 region has 16 residues. The CDR3 loop reads CASSPSWALNTGELFF. CDR3 nucleotides: TGTGCCAGCAGCCCCAGTTGGGCCCTCAACACCGGGGAGCTGTTTTTT.

This clone was counted between two and nine times. The chain uses TRBV9 and TRBJ2-3; D gene ambiguous. Germline lookup yields CDR1 SGDLS and CDR2 YYNGEE. The ends were cut back, 1 base at V and 5 bases at J, with 5 bases in the middle. CDR3 length: 12 amino acids. The CDR3 is CASSVTGDTQYF. The CDR3 DNA reads TGTGCCAGCAGCGTAACCGGAGATACGCAGTATTTT.

The chain joins TRBV29-1 to TRBJ2-1, with D unclear. Germline loops: CDR1 SQVTM, CDR2 ANQGSEA. Trimming took off 5 bases at V and 10 bases at J, with 12 bases between the two ends. There are 11 residues in the CDR3. CDR3 nucleotides: TGCAGCGTTCTACCCCCCAGGGAGCAGTTCTTC. This gives the protein CSVLPPREQFF.